The 28 T cell receptor beta chains below all came from one sample that was sequenced in a study of blood T cell repertoires in COVID-19. The repertoire was sequenced with immunoSEQ multiplex PCR; TCRdb's copy has only in-frame clones and lacks some. Found here are roughly 500,000 clones, roughly 89% of them singletons; the top ten hold around 0.9%. Input material: peripheral blood. The receptors stem from a man between 18 and 29 years old with COVID-19, enrolled during active disease.

The chain has TRBV6-2 or TRBV6-3 and TRBJ1-2, with 7 bases aligning to TRBD1. With 5 bases clipped from V and 8 bases from J, the junction kept 5 bases outside the gene matches. The CDR3 has 12 amino acids. Germline assignment: CDR1 MNHEY and CDR2 SVGEGT. DNA of the CDR3: TGTGCCAGCAGTCGACAGGGTATCGGCTACACCTTC. Protein sequence: CASSRQGIGYTF.

The CDR3 here is CASSAAPGQGGGYTF. CDR3 in DNA: TGTGCCAGCAGTGCAGCCCCGGGACAGGGAGGTGGCTACACCTTC. This chain links TRBV6-1 with TRBJ1-2, with 9 bases fitting TRBD1. V shed 4 bases, J shed 7 bases, and the junction held 10 bases outside the gene matches. Per germline, CDR1 MNHNS and CDR2 SASEGT. This CDR3 has 15 amino acids.

There are a few counts of this clone. This sequence joins TRBV6-6 and TRBJ1-5; the D gene is possibly TRBD1 (6 bases). The V end was cut by 6 bases, the J end by 3 bases, with 9 bases between. CDR1 and CDR2 (germline): MNHNY, SVGAGI (reference sequence). The CDR3 has 13 residues. The CDR3 sequence is CASRGADNQPQHF. The CDR3 nucleotides read TGTGCCAGCAGGGGGGCAGACAATCAGCCCCAGCATTTT.

To note about this clone: The identical CDR3 is also encoded by other nucleotide sequences in the sample. This chain uses TRBV7-2 with TRBJ2-7; possibly TRBD2 for D (6 bases). Germline V gene data show CDR1 as SGHTA and CDR2 as FQGNSA. This CDR3 is 14 amino acids long. Deletions cut 0 bases from V and 3 bases from J, with 9 bases between. This chain's CDR3 is CASSLAGTGYEQYF. The CDR3 nucleotides are TGTGCCAGCAGCTTAGCCGGGACTGGCTACGAGCAGTACTTC.

This rearrangement joins TRBV7-9 to TRBJ2-5; possible D gene TRBD2, 5 bases. Trimming removed 1 base at V and 3 bases at J, with 9 bases between. CDR3 length equals 14 residues. The germline V gene has CDR1 SEHNR and CDR2 FQNEAQ (reference sequence). As DNA, the CDR3 is TGTGCCAGCAGCTTAGAGGCGACTAAAGAGACCCAGTACTTC. Protein: CASSLEATKETQYF.

The chain links TRBV28 to TRBJ2-7; D call uncertain. Germline lookup yields CDR1 MDHEN and CDR2 SYDVKM. V lost 6 bases to trimming and J lost 1 base, with 10 bases between them. The CDR3 is 13 amino acids. The CDR3 region has the DNA TGTGCCAGCAGGCCGCGCCCGTCCTACGAGCAGTACTTC. It translates to CASRPRPSYEQYF.

The chain employs TRBV7-2 and TRBJ2-5; 9 nucleotides align to TRBD2. Germline assignment: CDR1 SGHTA and CDR2 FQGNSA. Trimming at V came to 3 bases and at J to 4 bases, leaving 6 bases not matched to a gene. The CDR3 extends over 15 amino acids. The CDR3 region is CASSFSGRIGETQYF. The CDR3 coding sequence is TGTGCCAGCAGCTTTAGCGGGAGAATTGGAGAGACCCAGTACTTC.

V is TRBV6-6 and J is TRBJ2-7; TRBD1 matches 9 bases. This CDR3 region has 17 residues. V lost 5 bases, J lost 4 bases, and 15 bases stayed unmatched. Germline CDR1 is MNHNY and CDR2 is SVGAGI (reference sequence). CDR3 bases: TGTGCCAGCAGTCCCTCCCGGGACAGGGCCCCTCAATACGAGCAGTACTTC. This translates into CASSPSRDRAPQYEQYF.

This chain uses TRBV5-1 with TRBJ1-1; D ambiguous. This CDR3 spans 15 amino acids. Trimming left V 3 bases short and J 1 base short, with 13 bases between. The germline V gene has CDR1 SGHRS and CDR2 YFSETQ. CDR3 loop: CASSSTRERNTEAFF. In nucleotides, the CDR3 is TGCGCCAGCAGCTCGACCCGGGAGAGGAACACTGAAGCTTTCTTT.

This sequence joins TRBV7-9 and TRBJ1-4; D perhaps matches TRBD1 (6 bases). The length of the CDR3 is 16 residues. V lost 5 bases to trimming and J lost 6 bases, with 19 bases between them. Germline lookup yields CDR1 SEHNR and CDR2 FQNEAQ (reference sequence). CDR3 loop: CASSLEGGLVDEKLFF. The CDR3 coding sequence is TGTGCCAGCAGCCTAGAGGGGGGGCTCGTAGATGAAAAACTGTTTTTT.

The V gene is TRBV13, the J gene TRBJ2-7; TRBD2 agrees at 9 bases. J was trimmed by 4 bases and V by 0 bases; bases with no gene match: 7. This CDR3 spans 16 amino acids. Germline lookup yields CDR1 PRHDT and CDR2 FYEKMQ (reference sequence). CDR3 region: CASSLGGEREAYEQYF. The CDR3 DNA sequence: TGTGCCAGCAGCTTAGGAGGAGAGCGGGAGGCGTACGAGCAGTACTTC.

The chain carries TRBV5-4 and TRBJ2-1; the match to TRBD2 covers 13 bases. This CDR3 is built from 16 residues. J gave up 9 bases and V 4 bases, and 10 bases lay outside the gene matches. CDR1 and CDR2 (germline): SGHNT, YYREEE (reference sequence). Here the CDR3 reads CASSGRTSGSNREQFF. CDR3 DNA: TGTGCCAGCAGCGGCCGGACTAGCGGGAGTAATCGTGAGCAGTTCTTC.

This chain joins TRBV24-1 and TRBJ2-2, with 7 bases that match TRBD2. J gave up 5 bases and V 5 bases, and 1 base lay outside the gene matches. Germline V gives CDR1 KGHDR, CDR2 SFDVKD. This CDR3 has 13 amino acids. CDR3 bases: TGTGCCACCAGTGCGGGAGGTACCGGGGAGCTGTTTTTT. It is translated as CATSAGGTGELFF.

The chain uses TRBV14 and TRBJ2-1; D is undetermined. Germline CDR1 SGHDN, CDR2 FVKESK. The CDR3 runs 13 residues. The V end lost 2 bases, the J end lost 5 bases, and 7 bases lay between the germline ends. CDR3 sequence: CASSQSYDNEQFF. As DNA, the CDR3 is TGTGCCAGCAGCCAAAGCTACGACAATGAGCAGTTCTTC.

CDR3 coding DNA: TGCAGTGCAAGTACTAGCGGGGGCTACGAGCAGTACTTC. This encodes CSASTSGGYEQYF. The chain is built from TRBV20-1 and TRBJ2-7; 11 bases agree with TRBD2. The CDR3 is 13 residues long. J gave up 3 bases and V 6 bases, and 4 bases lay outside the gene matches. The V gene's germline CDR1 is DFQATT and CDR2 SNEGSKA (reference sequence).

CDR3 sequence (DNA): TGCGCCAGCAGCCCGGGGGGCCACCGGGGGAGCACCGGGGAGCTGTTTTTT. It encodes CASSPGGHRGSTGELFF. The V call is TRBV5-1, the J call TRBJ2-2; maybe TRBD2 (7 bases). CDR3 length equals 17 residues. Deletions cut 4 bases from V and 4 bases from J, with 20 bases between. CDR1 is SGHRS and CDR2 is YFSETQ in the germline V gene.

The rearrangement joins TRBV30 to TRBJ2-7, with TRBD2 matching over 9 bases. Germline V lookup: CDR1 GTSNPN, CDR2 SVGIG (reference sequence). Trimming cost V 2 bases and J 2 bases; bases outside gene matches: 4. This CDR3 region has 14 residues. The CDR3 DNA follows: TGTGCCTGGAGTCCTCTAGCGGGGACCTACGAGCAGTACTTC. As protein: CAWSPLAGTYEQYF.

The chain links TRBV30 to TRBJ1-1; D might be TRBD1 (6 bases). The V end lost 4 bases, the J end lost 7 bases, and 10 bases lay between the germline ends. This CDR3 is 11 amino acids long. Germline CDR1 and CDR2: GTSNPN and SVGIG (reference sequence). The CDR3 loop is CAWIGQREAFF. CDR3 sequence (DNA): TGTGCCTGGATTGGACAGCGTGAAGCTTTCTTT.

The chain has TRBV5-6 and TRBJ1-4; a possible D gene is TRBD1 (6 bases). Between the trimmed V and J ends, which lost 1 base and 7 bases, there was a span of 11 bases. There are 14 residues in the CDR3. CDR1 SGHDT and CDR2 YYEEEE come from the germline V gene. The CDR3 bases are TGTGCCAGCAGCTTGTGGCAGGGGTTTGAAAAACTGTTTTTT. It codes for CASSLWQGFEKLFF.

For this clone: The sample has other DNA sequences that encode this CDR3 too. The V call is TRBV4-1, the J call TRBJ1-1; possibly TRBD1 for D (6 bases). CDR3 length: 14 amino acids. Trimming removed 3 bases from V and 0 bases from J, with 8 bases in between. Per germline, CDR1 MGHRA and CDR2 YSYEKL. The CDR3 DNA follows: TGCGCCAGCAGCCAGGGGGCAGTGAACACTGAAGCTTTCTTT. It codes for CASSQGAVNTEAFF.

The chain carries TRBV12-5 and TRBJ2-5; a weak D match, TRBD1 (6 bases). V gave up 3 bases and J gave up 5 bases, with 22 bases separating them. This CDR3 spans 17 amino acids. Germline CDR1 reads LGHNT; CDR2 reads FRNRAP. CDR3 coding DNA: TGTGCTAGTGGTTTAGGGCAGGGGACGATTGTGACCGAGACCCAGTACTTC. Protein: CASGLGQGTIVTETQYF.

V is TRBV9 and J is TRBJ2-3; possible D gene TRBD2, 7 bases. CDR3 length equals 14 residues. Trimming took 6 bases from V and 6 from J, leaving 17 bases between them. Germline lookup yields CDR1 SGDLS and CDR2 YYNGEE. CDR3 in DNA: TGTGCCAGCATCAAGGGGGAGGGAAGCGATACGCAGTATTTT. Translating gives CASIKGEGSDTQYF.

The V call is TRBV27, the J call TRBJ1-2; no firm D call. The CDR3 loop spans 11 amino acids. Germline V gene data show CDR1 as MNHEY and CDR2 as SMNVEV (reference sequence). With 6 bases removed from V and 10 bases from J, the gap between germline ends came to 12 bases. CDR3 protein: CASRKQEAYTF. The CDR3 bases are TGTGCCAGCAGGAAACAAGAGGCCTACACCTTC.

This chain connects TRBV29-1 to TRBJ2-2; 12 bases line up with TRBD1. Germline trimming cut 5 bases from V and 1 base from J; bases unmatched to any gene: 5. Germline assignment: CDR1 SQVTM and CDR2 ANQGSEA. The CDR3 is 16 amino acids. Here the CDR3 DNA reads TGCAGCGTTAGCGGGACAGGGGGCAAGAACACCGGGGAGCTGTTTTTT. This encodes CSVSGTGGKNTGELFF.

In regard to this clone: Other DNA sequences within the sample encode an identical CDR3. This CDR3 is CASSLGLAGEQFF. The CDR3 nucleotides are TGTGCCAGCAGCTTAGGGCTAGCCGGTGAGCAGTTCTTC. The chain employs TRBV7-3 and TRBJ2-1; a possible D gene is TRBD2 (5 bases). This CDR3 comprises 13 residues. Germline V lookup: CDR1 SGHTA, CDR2 FQGTGA. With 2 bases removed from V and 9 bases from J, the gap between germline ends came to 11 bases.

This clone was seen only a few times. The rearrangement uses TRBV11-2 and TRBJ2-7; D remains unclear. V was cut by 0 bases and J by 6 bases, with 12 bases left in between. CDR1 and CDR2 (germline): SGHAT, FQNNGV. The CDR3 runs 14 residues. CDR3 sequence reads: CASSLDVISREQYF. The CDR3 nucleotides are TGTGCCAGCAGCTTAGATGTAATTAGCCGCGAGCAGTACTTC.

This clone was recorded a few times. This chain uses TRBV7-6 with TRBJ1-1, with 9 bases fitting TRBD1. The ends lost 5 bases at V and 5 bases at J; junction bases unmatched: 3. CDR1 is SGHVS, CDR2 FNYEAQ, per germline. The CDR3 is 13 residues long. The CDR3 nucleotides read TGTGCCAGCAGCCGCGGACAGGGGACTGAAGCTTTCTTT. As protein: CASSRGQGTEAFF.

CDR3 nucleotide sequence: TGTGCCAGCAGCGCCTGGACTAGCCCAGATACGCAGTATTTT. This translates into CASSAWTSPDTQYF. The chain carries TRBV5-6 and TRBJ2-3; 8 positions match TRBD2. Germline V gene data show CDR1 as SGHDT and CDR2 as YYEEEE. Trimming cost V 4 bases and J 4 bases; bases outside gene matches: 5. The length of the CDR3 is 14 residues.